This T cell receptor (beta chain) was captured in a study of shared clonotypes between healthy human individuals. Study in general: Donors, aged 18 to 49, were a couple of women and a few men.

TCRdb's table, derived via immunoSEQ multiplex PCR, lists solely in-frame clones and lacks some. The table records about 480,000 clones, 60% to 80% of them present only once. Per the germline V gene, CDR1 is MNHNY and CDR2 is SVGAGI (reference sequence). The CDR3 totals 14 residues. V lost 4 bases to trimming and J lost 0 bases, with 7 bases between them. Study findings and constraints: Sampling involved blood alone; tissue repertoires likely differ.

Concerning this clone itself: Its antigen is still unknown.

The sequencing input was PBMCs. This clonotype was obtained from a woman between 40 and 55 years old in good health. Some clones in this sample may be carry-over from other donors' samples. The gene calls are TRBV6-6 and TRBJ2-1; no firm D call. CDR3 sequence (DNA): TGTGCCAGCAGTTCGACGTCCTCCTACAATGAGCAGTTCTTC. Translating it yields CASSSTSSYNEQFF.